This TCR beta chain was identified during a study of T cells in Graves' hyperthyroidism and ophthalmopathy. This clonotype was recorded many times. TCR beta CDR3 sequences were amplified from RNA transcripts. Carried out on the TCR CDR3, a first-round RT-PCR used the HTBI primer set. TCRdb recomputed calls from the multiplex PCR reads with MiXCR, one row per CDR3 protein. This table has 600,000 to 900,000 distinct CDR3 sequences, about a sixth appearing once. The J segment lost 5 bases and the V segment lost 5 bases, leaving 14 bases of the junction unmatched. There are 16 residues in the CDR3. Germline loops: CDR1 SGHDT, CDR2 YYEEEE.

This chain links TRBV5-6 with TRBJ2-5, with 8 bases lining up with TRBD1. The TCR comes from a man younger than 35 with Graves' hyperthyroidism. The specimen sequenced was blood. CDR3 sequence (DNA): TGTGCCAGCAGTTTGTTCACCGGGACAGGCGAGGAGACCCAGTACTTC. Protein product: CASSLFTGTGEETQYF.